These 30 T cell receptor beta chains were all obtained from the same sample, sequenced in a study of glioma-infiltrating T cells. TCR alpha and beta CDR3 regions were amplified from RNA using iRepertoire nested multiplex PCR. TCRdb itself ran the multiplex PCR reads through MiXCR, one entry per CDR3 protein. The sample shows around 350,000 distinct CDR3 sequences, 35% to 45% of them seen only once. Sequencing input: glioma tissue, nonneoplastic brain tissue, or PBMCs (not recorded which). Receptors originate from a human donor with low-grade glioma or glioblastoma, undergoing nonglioma brain surgery, or in good health (not recorded which).

The chain is built from TRBV20-1 and TRBJ2-3, with 14 positions matching TRBD2. The trim removed 6 bases at V and 6 bases at J, leaving 5 bases unmatched. Germline CDR1 reads DFQATT; CDR2 reads SNEGSKA (reference sequence). The CDR3 runs 14 residues. The CDR3 loop reads CSALGLAGVDTQYF. CDR3 bases: TGCAGTGCACTGGGACTAGCGGGAGTGGATACGCAGTATTTT.

About this clonotype: A single base separates this from a much larger clone, so it may be a read error. This rearrangement joins TRBV27 to TRBJ2-1; the match to TRBD2 covers 11 bases. The V gene's germline CDR1 is MNHEY and CDR2 SMNVEV (reference sequence). The V and J ends lost 5 bases and 7 bases, in that order; junction bases with no gene match: 10. The CDR3 is made up of 16 amino acids. CDR3 amino acids: CASSQGSSGRVNEQFF. DNA of the CDR3: TGTGCCAGCAGTCAAGGGAGTAGCGGGAGGGTTAATGAGCAGTTCTTC.

V usage is TRBV29-1 and J usage is TRBJ2-1, with 9 nucleotides matching TRBD2. V trimming: 5 bases; J trimming: 2 bases; junction bases outside the gene matches: 7. Germline V gives CDR1 SQVTM, CDR2 ANQGSEA. The CDR3 has 15 amino acids. CDR3 protein: CSVRRTSDPYNEQFF. The CDR3 coding sequence is TGCAGCGTTCGACGGACTAGCGACCCCTACAATGAGCAGTTCTTC.

The chain uses TRBV4-1 and TRBJ1-6; 10 positions agree with TRBD1. Unmatched junction bases numbered 5, after V lost 3 bases and J lost 3 bases. This CDR3 region has 17 residues. Germline loops: CDR1 MGHRA, CDR2 YSYEKL. The CDR3, as DNA: TGCGCCAGCAGCCACAAGGGGGACAGGGGCTATAATTCACCCCTCCACTTT. It yields the protein CASSHKGDRGYNSPLHF.

As concerns this clonotype: An end of the junction does not agree with germline; a read error may underlie this. The chain carries TRBV7-2 and TRBJ2-3, with D possibly matching TRBD1 (6 bases). Germline values: CDR1 SGHTA, CDR2 FQGNSA. The CDR3 sequence is 12 residues long. CDR3 sequence (DNA): TGTGCCAGCAGCTACAGGGCAGATACGCGGTATTTT. Its protein is CASSYRADTRYF.

Notes on this clonotype: A read error may explain this, as a much larger clone is one base away. This chain joins TRBV20-1 and TRBJ1-5; TRBD1 aligns across 10 bases. Germline CDR1 is DFQATT and CDR2 is SNEGSKA (reference sequence). This CDR3 is built from 15 residues. CDR3: CGADRGTGASRGQHF. CDR3 nucleotides: TGCGGTGCTGATCGCGGGACAGGGGCAAGCCGGGGCCAGCATTTT.

The rearrangement uses TRBV28 and TRBJ2-5; 9 nucleotides align to TRBD1. With 3 bases clipped from V and 7 bases from J, the junction kept 3 bases outside the gene matches. There are 13 residues in the CDR3. The germline V gene has CDR1 MDHEN and CDR2 SYDVKM. The CDR3 sequence: CASSLPDRGTQYF. The CDR3 DNA is TGTGCCAGCAGTTTGCCGGACAGGGGGACCCAGTACTTC. The complete variable domain, with remaining parts taken from reference TRBV28 and TRBJ2-5, reads DVKVTQSSRYLVKRTGEKVFLECVQDMDHENMFWYRQDPGLGLRLIYFSYDVKMKEKGDIPEGYSVSREKKERFSLILESASTNQTSMYLCASSLPDRGTQYFGPGTRLLVL.

This rearrangement joins TRBV6-5 to TRBJ2-7, with D possibly TRBD2 on 7 matching bases. Trimming took 8 bases from V and 2 from J, leaving 19 bases between them. CDR1 and CDR2 (germline): MNHEY, SVGAGI. The CDR3 covers 15 residues. The CDR3 protein is CASGGGRSFPYEQYF. CDR3 in DNA: TGTGCCAGCGGGGGGGGCCGTTCATTCCCCTACGAGCAGTACTTC.

V gene TRBV20-1 combines with J gene TRBJ2-7; 7 bases fit TRBD2. V trimming: 3 bases; J trimming: 2 bases; junction bases outside the gene matches: 10. CDR3 length equals 15 residues. CDR1 DFQATT and CDR2 SNEGSKA come from the germline V gene (reference sequence). The CDR3 loop is CSARNWREPTYEQYF. In nucleotides, the CDR3 is TGCAGTGCTAGGAATTGGCGGGAGCCGACCTACGAGCAGTACTTC.

The rearrangement joins TRBV4-1 to TRBJ2-7; 8 bases line up with TRBD2. Losses at the gene ends were 1 base for V and 3 bases for J; bases not matched to a gene: 8. Looked up from germline, CDR1 is MGHRA and CDR2 is YSYEKL. The CDR3 totals 16 residues. In DNA, the CDR3 is TGCGCCAGCAGCCAAGTGAGCGGTAGCGGGATCTACGAGCAGTACTTC. Encoded protein: CASSQVSGSGIYEQYF.

This clonotype has ten or more counts. The genes are TRBV6-1 and TRBJ1-5; D is unclear. CDR1 is MNHNS and CDR2 is SASEGT in the germline V gene. Trimming shortened V by 6 bases and J by 12 bases, and 15 bases separated the two germline ends. The length of the CDR3 is 12 residues. Here the CDR3 DNA reads TGTGCCAGCAGACAGCGATTAGGGCTCCAGCATTTT. It yields the protein CASRQRLGLQHF.

Remarks on this clonotype: This may be a read error, as it is one base from a much larger clone. The V gene is TRBV28, the J gene TRBJ1-1; D uncertain. The CDR3 contains 14 residues. Per germline, CDR1 MDHEN and CDR2 SYDVKM. The CDR3 coding sequence is TGTGCCAGCAGCCGTCCCTGGCGGAGTGGTGAAGTTTTCTTT. Protein product: CASSRPWRSGEVFF. Combining the CDR3 with reference TRBV28 and TRBJ1-1 gives the whole variable domain DVKVTQSSRYLVKRTGEKVFLECVQDMDHENMFWYRQDPGLGLRLIYFSYDVKMKEKGDIPEGYSVSREKKERFSLILESASTNQTSMYLCASSRPWRSGEVFFGQGTRLTVV.

The V gene is TRBV2, the J gene TRBJ2-1, with D perhaps given as TRBD1 or TRBD2 (5 bases each). CDR1 and CDR2 (germline): SNHLY, FYNNEI. The V gene lost 2 bases and the J gene lost 6 bases, with 11 bases spanning the gap. CDR3 length: 14 amino acids. The CDR3 DNA follows: TGTGCCAGCAGTGAATTTAGGGGACCCAATGAGCAGTTCTTC. Its protein is CASSEFRGPNEQFF.

Regarding this clonotype: One end of the junction fails to match germline, which may point to a read error. This rearrangement joins TRBV3-1 to TRBJ2-1; 8 positions match TRBD2. The DNA end is more similar to TRBJ2-7, so the J call may be wrong. Germline CDR1 LGHDT, CDR2 YNNKEL (reference sequence). This CDR3 spans 13 amino acids. The CDR3 nucleotides are TGTGCCAGCAGACAAGCGGGAGCGGACGAGCAGTACTTC. Encoded protein: CASRQAGADEQYF.

V and J are TRBV28 and TRBJ2-7; either TRBD1 or TRBD2 may fit D (5 bases each). This CDR3 spans 14 amino acids. The germline V gene has CDR1 MDHEN and CDR2 SYDVKM. Trimming cost V 5 bases and J 7 bases, with 18 bases left between them. The CDR3 spells CASSPEGPSPEQYF. As DNA, the CDR3 is TGTGCCAGCAGTCCCGAGGGGCCATCTCCGGAGCAGTACTTC.

This sequence joins TRBV7-3 and TRBJ2-5; 13 bases fit TRBD2. Trimming cost V 5 bases and J 5 bases; bases outside gene matches: 5. CDR1 is SGHTA, CDR2 FQGTGA, per germline. The CDR3 extends over 15 amino acids. The CDR3 nucleotides read TGTGCCAGCAGCCGTACTAGCGGGAGGGATGAGACCCAGTACTTC. It encodes CASSRTSGRDETQYF.

Comments on this clonotype: Germline is not matched at one junction end, which may reflect a read error. The V call is TRBV28, the J call TRBJ2-5, with D perhaps given as TRBD1 or TRBD2 (6 bases each). Germline lookup yields CDR1 MDHEN and CDR2 SYDVKM. The CDR3 has 16 amino acids. Written as DNA, the CDR3 is TGTGCCAGCAGTCCGGGACACAGGGTTCCCCGGGGGACCAAGTACTTC. It yields the protein CASSPGHRVPRGTKYF.

The sample holds a few counts of this clonotype. V gene TRBV7-2 combines with J gene TRBJ1-2; 7 bases are shared with TRBD1. V was pared by 5 bases and J by 6 bases, with 6 bases of the junction left unmatched. From germline, CDR1 is SGHTA and CDR2 FQGNSA. CDR3 size: 13 residues. The CDR3 coding sequence is TGTGCCAGCAGCCCCGACAGGGTACATGGCTACACCTTC. It is translated as CASSPDRVHGYTF.

Worth noting for this clonotype: A read error may explain this, as a much larger clone is one base away. The chain uses TRBV6-1 and TRBJ1-1; 7 bases line up with TRBD1. There are 13 residues in the CDR3. Germline V gene sequence: CDR1 MNHNS, CDR2 SASEGT. The CDR3 nucleotides are TGTGCCGGCAGGAATCCGGGACAGCTCGAAGCTTTCTTT. It codes for CAGRNPGQLEAFF.

Details on this clonotype: A much larger clone lies a single base off, so this may be a read error. The chain joins TRBV27 to TRBJ1-2; 11 positions match TRBD1. J lost 6 bases, V lost 7 bases, and 13 bases had no gene match. The CDR3 has 16 amino acids. Germline-derived CDR1 and CDR2 are MNHEY and SMNVEV (reference sequence). CDR3 sequence: CASTPDRGLPYHGYTF. The DNA for the CDR3 is TGTGCCAGCACACCGGACAGGGGGCTTCCCTACCATGGCTACACCTTC.

This clonotype was detected only a few times. DNA for the CDR3: TGTGCCAGCAGTTTATCCGCCGACAGGGCCCCCTACGAGCAGTACTTC. It specifies CASSLSADRAPYEQYF. The rearrangement links TRBV27 to TRBJ2-7; the match to TRBD1 covers 7 bases. The CDR3 loop spans 16 amino acids. With 0 bases clipped from V and 2 bases from J, the junction kept 7 bases outside the gene matches. Germline lookup yields CDR1 MNHEY and CDR2 SMNVEV (reference sequence).

This clonotype was recorded many times. The rearrangement joins TRBV6-5 to TRBJ2-1, with TRBD2 as a possible D gene (5 bases). This CDR3 comprises 15 residues. Germline CDR1 reads MNHEY; CDR2 reads SVGAGI. With 2 bases removed from V and 0 bases from J, the gap between germline ends came to 8 bases. The CDR3 coding sequence is TGTGCCAGCAGTTACGACTACAGCTCCTACAATGAGCAGTTCTTC. Residues: CASSYDYSSYNEQFF.

The table lists this clonotype with many counts. This chain uses TRBV20-1 with TRBJ1-5; D gene unclear. The V end was cut by 0 bases, the J end by 11 bases, with 17 bases between. The CDR3 loop spans 14 amino acids. Per the germline V gene, CDR1 is DFQATT and CDR2 is SNEGSKA (reference sequence). The CDR3 sequence: CSARDGREQSAQHF. In nucleotides, the CDR3 is TGCAGTGCTAGAGATGGGAGGGAACAATCGGCCCAGCATTTT.

As DNA, the CDR3 is TGTGCCAGCAGCTCCAGTAGAGGGGCGGACCGGGAGCAGTTCTTC. Translation gives CASSSSRGADREQFF. The chain employs TRBV7-9 and TRBJ2-1; D may match TRBD1 or TRBD2 (5 bases each). CDR1 and CDR2 from the germline V gene are SEHNR and FQNEAQ (reference sequence). The germline V and J ends were trimmed by 4 bases and 10 bases, with 20 bases remaining between them. The CDR3 extends over 15 amino acids.

This clonotype was recorded many times. This chain connects TRBV28 to TRBJ1-2; D perhaps matches TRBD1 (5 bases). Per germline, CDR1 MDHEN and CDR2 SYDVKM. With 6 bases removed from V and 6 bases from J, the gap between germline ends came to 17 bases. The CDR3 consists of 14 residues. CDR3 protein: CASRIAGVGNGYTF. CDR3 nucleotide sequence: TGTGCCAGCAGGATCGCGGGGGTCGGGAATGGCTACACCTTC.

The V and J genes are TRBV20-1 and TRBJ2-3, with 8 bases that match TRBD2. Germline values: CDR1 DFQATT, CDR2 SNEGSKA (reference sequence). The CDR3 consists of 14 residues. V shed 3 bases and J 4 bases; nucleotides not matched to a gene: 6. The CDR3 here is CSASPAGVADTQYF. Here the CDR3 DNA reads TGCAGTGCTAGCCCAGCGGGAGTGGCAGATACGCAGTATTTT.

Turning to this clonotype: A much larger clone is a single base away; this may be a read error. V usage is TRBV27 and J usage is TRBJ1-1; D is unclear. CDR3 length equals 14 residues. The germline gives CDR1 MNHEY, CDR2 SMNVEV (reference sequence). The V end was cut by 5 bases, the J end by 8 bases, with 18 bases between. The CDR3 DNA reads as TGTGCCAGCAGTCACCCCGGTGGGAGCCCGGAAGCTTTCTTT. This gives the protein CASSHPGGSPEAFF.

This clonotype was observed once. The genes are TRBV4-1 and TRBJ1-3; D unclear. Germline assignment: CDR1 MGHRA and CDR2 YSYEKL. CDR3 size: 12 residues. V was clipped by 4 bases and J by 5 bases, with 6 bases between them. The CDR3 sequence: CASSPQRNTIYF. CDR3 coding DNA: TGCGCCAGCAGCCCACAGAGAAACACCATATATTTT.

This clonotype was picked up a small number of times. This chain uses TRBV12-3 or TRBV12-4 with TRBJ1-5; D unresolved. Trimming left V 3 bases short and J 0 bases short, with 3 bases between. This CDR3 has 13 amino acids. Here the CDR3 DNA reads TGTGCCAGCAGTTTCGTTAGCAATCAGCCCCAGCATTTT. It encodes CASSFVSNQPQHF.

As for this clonotype: With a much larger clone just one base away, this may be a read error. The chain employs TRBV27 and TRBJ1-5, with TRBD1 as a possible D gene (5 bases). Looked up from germline, CDR1 is MNHEY and CDR2 is SMNVEV (reference sequence). This CDR3 spans 13 amino acids. CDR3 amino acids: CARSYSFKGAQHF. The CDR3 DNA sequence: TGTGCCAGAAGTTACTCGTTTAAAGGGGCCCAGCATTTT.